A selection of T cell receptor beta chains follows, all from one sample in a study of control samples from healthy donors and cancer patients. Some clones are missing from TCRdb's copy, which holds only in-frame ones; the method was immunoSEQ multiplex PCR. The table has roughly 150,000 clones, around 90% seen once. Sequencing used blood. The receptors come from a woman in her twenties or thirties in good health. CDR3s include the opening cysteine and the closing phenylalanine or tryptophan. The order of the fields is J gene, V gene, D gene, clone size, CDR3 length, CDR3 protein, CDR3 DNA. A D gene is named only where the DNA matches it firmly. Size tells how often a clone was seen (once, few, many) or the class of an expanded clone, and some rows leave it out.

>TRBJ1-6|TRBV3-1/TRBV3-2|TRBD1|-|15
CASSQTQGGNSPLHF
TGTGCCAGCAGCCAAACACAGGGGGGAAATTCACCCCTCCACTTT
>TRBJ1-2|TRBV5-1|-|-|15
CASSSSPGRRYGYTF
TGCGCCAGCAGCTCCTCACCGGGCAGGAGGTATGGCTACACCTTC
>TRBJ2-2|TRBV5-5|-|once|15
CASSLPGTNTGELFF
TGTGCCAGCAGCCTACCAGGGACGAACACCGGGGAGCTGTTTTTT
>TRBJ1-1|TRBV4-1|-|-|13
CASSQEGYTEAFF
TGCGCCAGCAGCCAAGAAGGGTACACTGAAGCTTTCTTT
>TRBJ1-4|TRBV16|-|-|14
CASSHSDSYEKLFF
TGTGCCAGCAGCCATTCGGACAGTTACGAAAAACTGTTTTTT
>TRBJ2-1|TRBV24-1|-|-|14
CATSDFSEGDEQFF
TGTGCCACCAGTGACTTTAGCGAGGGCGATGAGCAGTTCTTC
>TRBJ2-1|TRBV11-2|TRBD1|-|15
CASSQRDRVGNEQFF
TGTGCCAGCAGCCAGAGGGACAGGGTGGGAAATGAGCAGTTCTTC
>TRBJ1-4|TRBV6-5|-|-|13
CASSYDGGQRLFF
TGTGCCAGCAGTTACGACGGGGGGCAGAGGCTGTTTTTT
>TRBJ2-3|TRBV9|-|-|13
CASSVGSTDTQYF
TGTGCCAGCAGCGTCGGGAGCACAGATACGCAGTATTTT
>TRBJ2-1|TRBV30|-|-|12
CAWSPSAIEQFF
TGTGCCTGGAGCCCATCGGCGATTGAGCAGTTCTTC
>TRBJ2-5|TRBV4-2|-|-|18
CASSQEFQGGPTQETQYF
TGTGCCAGCAGCCAAGAATTTCAGGGCGGGCCTACACAAGAGACCCAGTACTTC
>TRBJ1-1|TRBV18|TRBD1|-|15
CASSGDSFLYTEAFF
TGTGCCAGCTCAGGGGACAGTTTTCTTTACACTGAAGCTTTCTTT
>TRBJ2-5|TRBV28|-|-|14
CASREGGLQETQYF
TGTGCCAGCAGGGAAGGAGGGCTTCAAGAGACCCAGTACTTC
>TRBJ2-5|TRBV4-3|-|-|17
CASSQTHGTTLRETQYF
TGCGCCAGCAGCCAAACTCACGGAACCACCTTGCGGGAGACCCAGTACTTC
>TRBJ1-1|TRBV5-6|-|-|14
CASSPGRLNTEAFF
TGTGCCAGCAGCCCGGGACGGTTGAACACTGAAGCTTTCTTT
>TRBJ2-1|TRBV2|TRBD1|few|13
CASSESEGAVQFF
TGTGCCAGCAGTGAATCAGAGGGGGCCGTTCAGTTCTTC
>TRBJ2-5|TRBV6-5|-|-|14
CASLWRVGVETQYF
TGTGCCAGCCTCTGGCGCGTTGGGGTAGAGACCCAGTACTTC
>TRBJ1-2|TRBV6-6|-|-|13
CASSLQGNYGYTF
TGTGCCAGCAGTTTGCAGGGAAACTATGGCTACACCTTC
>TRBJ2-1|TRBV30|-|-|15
CAWSYSGPGANEQFF
TGTGCCTGGAGCTACTCGGGTCCGGGGGCGAATGAGCAGTTCTTC
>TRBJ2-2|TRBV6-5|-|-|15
CASSYSTEDTGELFF
TGTGCCAGCAGTTACTCAACAGAGGACACCGGGGAGCTGTTTTTT
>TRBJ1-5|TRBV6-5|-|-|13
CASMGARNQPQHF
TGTGCCAGCATGGGGGCTCGCAATCAGCCCCAGCATTTT
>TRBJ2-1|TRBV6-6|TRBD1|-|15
CASIRTGTGGDEQFF
TGTGCCAGCATTAGAACCGGGACAGGGGGCGATGAGCAGTTCTTC
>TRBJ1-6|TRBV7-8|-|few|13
CASSPTPNSPLHF
TGTGCCAGCAGCCCGACACCTAATTCACCCCTCCACTTT
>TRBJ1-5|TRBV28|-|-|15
CASSKGPYGDQPQHF
TGTGCCAGCAGTAAGGGACCCTACGGGGATCAGCCCCAGCATTTT
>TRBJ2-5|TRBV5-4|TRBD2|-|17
CASSMRLAGALSETQYF
TGTGCCAGCAGCATGAGACTAGCGGGAGCTCTCTCAGAGACCCAGTACTTC
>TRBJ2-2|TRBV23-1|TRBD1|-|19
CASSQSRDRGKTNTGELFF
TGCGCCAGCAGTCAATCGCGGGACAGGGGGAAAACGAACACCGGGGAGCTGTTTTTT
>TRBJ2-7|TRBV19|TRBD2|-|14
CASSMGRLAGERYF
TGTGCCAGTAGTATGGGACGTCTAGCGGGCGAGCGGTACTTC
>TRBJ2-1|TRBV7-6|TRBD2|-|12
CASSQAGVKQFF
TGTGCCAGCAGCCAAGCGGGAGTTAAGCAGTTCTTC
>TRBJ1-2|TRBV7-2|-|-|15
CASSLARGLTYGYTF
TGTGCCAGCAGCCTCGCGCGTGGACTTACCTATGGCTACACCTTC
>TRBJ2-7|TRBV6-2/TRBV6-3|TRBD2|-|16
CASSYSGAGGPVGQYF
TGTGCCAGCAGTTACTCGGGAGCGGGAGGGCCCGTGGGGCAGTACTTC
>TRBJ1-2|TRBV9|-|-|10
CASSGEGYTF
TGTGCCAGCAGCGGAGAGGGCTACACCTTC
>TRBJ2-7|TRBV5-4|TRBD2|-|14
CASSPAGSAYEQYF
TGTGCCAGCAGCCCAGCGGGATCGGCCTACGAGCAGTACTTC
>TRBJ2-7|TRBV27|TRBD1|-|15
CASNRLTGNSYEQYF
TGTGCCAGCAACCGATTGACAGGGAACTCCTACGAGCAGTACTTC